This TCR beta chain emerged from a study of blood T cell repertoires in COVID-19. This clone has a single count. Authors' analysis steps: It was from reference gene primer amplification that nucleated cell counts were estimated. The protocol was immunoSEQ multiplex PCR, while the TCRdb copy is restricted to in-frame clones and leaves out a portion. The V and J calls and clone size are taken from that table; D and trimming were inferred from the DNA. The top ten clones hold roughly 1.2% of a sample with some 220,000 clones, 75% to 85% of them seen once. The sequencing input was peripheral blood. The TCR originated in a woman aged 25 to 39 with COVID-19, enrolled during active disease.

In DNA, the CDR3 is TGCGCCAGCAGCTTCAACTATCAGGGGGCGCTTTTAGGTTTCTTT. It yields the protein CASSFNYQGALLGFF. The chain carries TRBV5-1 and TRBJ1-1, with TRBD1 matching over 8 bases. CDR3 length: 15 residues. Germline trimming cut 2 bases from V and 13 bases from J; bases unmatched to any gene: 16. The germline CDR1 and CDR2 sequences are SGHRS and YFSETQ.